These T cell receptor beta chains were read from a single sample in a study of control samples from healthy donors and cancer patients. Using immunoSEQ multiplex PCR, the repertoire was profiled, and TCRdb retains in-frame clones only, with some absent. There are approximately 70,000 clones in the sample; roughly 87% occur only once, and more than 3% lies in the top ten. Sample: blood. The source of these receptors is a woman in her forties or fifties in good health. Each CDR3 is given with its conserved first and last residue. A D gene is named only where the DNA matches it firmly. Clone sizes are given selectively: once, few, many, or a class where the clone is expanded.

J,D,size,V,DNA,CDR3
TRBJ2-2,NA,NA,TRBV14,TGTGCCAGCCGTCAATTTCGGGACACCGGGGAGCTGTTTTTT,CASRQFRDTGELFF
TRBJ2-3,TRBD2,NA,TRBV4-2,TGTGCCAGCAGCCAAGATCGACGAGGGACTAGCGGGAGCACAGATACGCAGTATTTT,CASSQDRRGTSGSTDTQYF
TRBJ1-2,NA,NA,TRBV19,TGTGCCAGTAGTAGGCAGGGGAATAACTATGGCTACACCTTC,CASSRQGNNYGYTF
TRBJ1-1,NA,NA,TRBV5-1,TGCGCCAGCAGCGCAGGGGACGGCACTGAAGCTTTCTTT,CASSAGDGTEAFF
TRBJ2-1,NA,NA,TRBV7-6,TGTGCCAGCAGCTTAGCGTCAGGGTTAATAATGAGCTCCTACAATGAGCAGTTCTTC,CASSLASGLIMSSYNEQFF
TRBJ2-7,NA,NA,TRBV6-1,TGTGCCAGCAGTGAAGGCGGGCCTCAGGCAGGGGTCCTCTACGAGCAGTACTTC,CASSEGGPQAGVLYEQYF
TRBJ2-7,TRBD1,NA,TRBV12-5,TGTGCTAGTGGACCCCCGGGACAGTCTATCGAGCAGTACTTC,CASGPPGQSIEQYF
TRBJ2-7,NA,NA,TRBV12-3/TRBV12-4,TGTGCCAGCAGCACAGGGCCCAGGGAGCAGTACTTC,CASSTGPREQYF
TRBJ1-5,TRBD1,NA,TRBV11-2,TGTGCCAGCAGCCCAGGGGGTCAGACTAGCAATCAGCCCCAGCATTTT,CASSPGGQTSNQPQHF
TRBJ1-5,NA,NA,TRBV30,TGTGCCTGGAGCCTCGCAGGTGGACAGCCCCAGCATTTT,CAWSLAGGQPQHF
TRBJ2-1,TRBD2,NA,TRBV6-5,TGTGCCAGCCATAGCGCACTAGCGGGGAACAATGAGCAGTTCTTC,CASHSALAGNNEQFF
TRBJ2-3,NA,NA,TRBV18,TGTGCCAGCTCAAACACCCGCACAGATACGCAGTATTTT,CASSNTRTDTQYF
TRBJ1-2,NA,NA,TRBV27,TGTGCCAGCAGTTTATCTCCAACAGGGAGCTATGGCTACACCTTC,CASSLSPTGSYGYTF
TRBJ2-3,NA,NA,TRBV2,TGTGCCAGCAGTGCGGCAGTGGGCACAGATACGCAGTATTTT,CASSAAVGTDTQYF
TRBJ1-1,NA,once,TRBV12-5,TGTGCTAGTGGTTTGGAGGGTGGCACTGAAGCTTTCTTT,CASGLEGGTEAFF
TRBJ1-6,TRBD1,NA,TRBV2,TGTGCCAGCAGTCCCCGGACAGGGAGGAATTCACCCCTCCACTTT,CASSPRTGRNSPLHF
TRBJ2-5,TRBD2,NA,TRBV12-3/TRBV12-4,TGTGCCAGCACTACGGGAGGACAAGAGACCCAGTACTTC,CASTTGGQETQYF
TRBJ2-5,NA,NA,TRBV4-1,TGCGCCAGCAGCCAAGAGACAGGTGGCGGGACCCAGTACTTC,CASSQETGGGTQYF
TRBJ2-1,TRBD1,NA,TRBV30,TGTGCCTGGAGTGTACGGACAGGCAATGAGCAGTTCTTC,CAWSVRTGNEQFF
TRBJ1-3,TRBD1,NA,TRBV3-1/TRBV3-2,TGTGCCAGCAGCGGGACAGGGGGCTTCTCTGGAAACACCATATATTTT,CASSGTGGFSGNTIYF
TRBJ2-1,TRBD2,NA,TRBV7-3,TGTGCCAGCAGCCCCAGCGGGGGACCTTACAGTGAGCAGTTCTTC,CASSPSGGPYSEQFF
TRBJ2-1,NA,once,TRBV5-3,TGTGCCAGAAGCGGACTTCTAGCGAATGAGCAGTTCTTC,CARSGLLANEQFF
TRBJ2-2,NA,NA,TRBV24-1,TGTGCCACCGATATGAATAACGACAGGAACACCGGGGAGCTGTTTTTT,CATDMNNDRNTGELFF
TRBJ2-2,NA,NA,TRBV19,TGTGCCAGTAGTATAGGGTTGGCCGGGGAGCTGTTTTTT,CASSIGLAGELFF
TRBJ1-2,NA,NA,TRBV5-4,TGTGCCAGCAGCATTCCAACAGGCTACCCCCCCGATGGCTACACCTTC,CASSIPTGYPPDGYTF
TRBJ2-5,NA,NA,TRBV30,TGTGCCTGGACTGATACAGGGACCCAGTACTTC,CAWTDTGTQYF
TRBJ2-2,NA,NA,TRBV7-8,TGTGCCAGCAGCTTCGGAACCGGAGCCGGGGAGCTGTTTTTT,CASSFGTGAGELFF
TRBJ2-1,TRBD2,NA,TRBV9,TGTGCCAGCAGCGTTTTGGCTAGCGGGAGGTGGAATGAGCAGTTCTTC,CASSVLASGRWNEQFF
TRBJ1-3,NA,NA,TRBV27,TGTGCCAGCATCGGATCTGGAAACACCATATATTTT,CASIGSGNTIYF
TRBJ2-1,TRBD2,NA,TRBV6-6,TGTGCCAGCAGATATAGCGGGGAGAGGAGTGAGCAGTTCTTC,CASRYSGERSEQFF
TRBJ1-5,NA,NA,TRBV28,TGTGCCACCAAGGAGGGGGGCAGGAGCAATCAGCCCCAGCATTTT,CATKEGGRSNQPQHF
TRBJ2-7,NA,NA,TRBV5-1,TGCGCCAGCAGCTTCACCCCCGGGACTCCTTACGAGCAGTACTTC,CASSFTPGTPYEQYF
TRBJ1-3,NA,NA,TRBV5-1,TGCGCCAGCAGCTCCGACATAGGCTCTGGAAACACCATATATTTT,CASSSDIGSGNTIYF
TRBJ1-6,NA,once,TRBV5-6,TGTGCCAGCACCACCCCGCACAATTCACCCCTCCACTTT,CASTTPHNSPLHF
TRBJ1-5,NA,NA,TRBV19,TGTGCCAGTAGTCCGGGGACACCGGCTAGCAATCAGCCCCAGCATTTT,CASSPGTPASNQPQHF
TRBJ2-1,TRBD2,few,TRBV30,TGTGCCTGGAGTGTACTAGCGGGAGCGGGCCATGAGCAGTTCTTC,CAWSVLAGAGHEQFF
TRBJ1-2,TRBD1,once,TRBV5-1,TGCGCCAGCAGCTCCGGGACAGGGGGCCTTTATGGCTACACCTTC,CASSSGTGGLYGYTF
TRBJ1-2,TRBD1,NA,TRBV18,TGTGCCAGCGCTCAGGGGGCTAACTATGGCTACACCTTC,CASAQGANYGYTF
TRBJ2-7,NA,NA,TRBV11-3,TGTGCCAGCAGCCACATTGACAGGTATCGTAGCTCCTACGAGCAGTACTTC,CASSHIDRYRSSYEQYF
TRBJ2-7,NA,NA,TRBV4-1,TGCGCCAGCAGCCCCGGGACCGCGACCTACGAGCAGTACTTC,CASSPGTATYEQYF
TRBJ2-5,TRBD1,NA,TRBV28,TGTGCCAGCAGTTCACGGACAGGGTTAAAGGAGACCCAGTACTTC,CASSSRTGLKETQYF
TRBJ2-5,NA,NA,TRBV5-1,TGCGCCAGCAGCTTGGGGGTAGAACTGGAGACCCAGTACTTC,CASSLGVELETQYF
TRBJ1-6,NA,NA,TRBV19,TGTGCCAGTAGTGAAGACGGAGATCGGAGCTCCTATAATTCACCCCTCCACTTT,CASSEDGDRSSYNSPLHF
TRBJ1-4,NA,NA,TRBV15,TGTGCCACCAGCAGAGAGCCAGGGAGAAGGAGTGAAAAACTGTTTTTT,CATSREPGRRSEKLFF
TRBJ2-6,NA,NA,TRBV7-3,TGTGCCAGCAGCTTAATGGGGGCAGGTGGGGCCAACGTCCTGACTTTC,CASSLMGAGGANVLTF
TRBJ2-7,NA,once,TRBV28,TGTGCCAGCAGTTGGTCCTACGAGCAGTACTTC,CASSWSYEQYF
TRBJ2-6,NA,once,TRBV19,TGTGCCAGTAGCCCCACGCTCTCTGGGGCCAACGTCCTGACTTTC,CASSPTLSGANVLTF
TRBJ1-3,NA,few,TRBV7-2,TGTGCCAGCAGCTGCTACAGGGTGGGTGGAAACACCATATATTTT,CASSCYRVGGNTIYF
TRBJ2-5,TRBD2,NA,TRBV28,TGTGCCAGCAGTCGGAAGCGGGAACAAGAGACCCAGTACTTC,CASSRKREQETQYF
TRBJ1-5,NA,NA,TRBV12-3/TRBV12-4,TGTGCCAGCAGTTTAGCAAATCAGCCCCAGCATTTT,CASSLANQPQHF
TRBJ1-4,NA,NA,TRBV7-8,TGTGCCAGCAGCCGGGCGGGCGAAAAACTGTTTTTT,CASSRAGEKLFF